The present entry profiles one T cell receptor beta chain with its context. Its cognate antigen has yet to be identified. Base qualities are not recorded, but no much larger clone differs from it by a single base. The data stem from a study of CD4 T cells in relation to SARS-CoV-2 and coronaviruses (dated by TCRdb to the early 2020s). About the study as a whole: Shared crossreactive spike epitopes were mapped to their HLA restriction using patient-derived lymphoblastoid cell lines. The study assessed, at the TCR clonotype level, memory CD4+ T cell crossreactivity between SARS-CoV-2 and common cold coronavirus spike proteins. Expansion assays from other donors in the study were sequenced with a different, Illumina-based TCR-beta assay. The Adaptive Biotechnologies TCR-sequencing kit was used to sequence samples from a few pre-COVID donors and the naive versus memory experiments, while other data came from Illumina-based sequencing.

CD4+ T cells from unexposed donors were collected before the COVID-19 pandemic (2011-2018). Naive and memory CD4+ T cells were separated from cryopreserved PBMCs by CD4 enrichment followed by EasySep naive CD4+ T cell enrichment. The leukapheresis product used for the unexposed donors was purchased from a commercial source. PBMCs were isolated from leukapheresis product or whole blood by Ficoll-Paque PLUS gradient centrifugation. PBMCs were either used fresh in the expansion assay or cryopreserved at -140 degrees C. The QIAamp Micro DNA Kit was used to extract genomic DNA from the CD4+ T cells. Results and caveats for the whole study, not just this receptor: Naive versus memory sequencing indicated that memory recall responses, rather than primary responses primed during culture, are detected by the assay. Because no donor provided both pre-pandemic and post-infection samples, tracing the source of pre-existing responses was limited. Significantly weaker SARS-CoV-2-driven expansion was shown by crossreactive clones than by monoreactive clones, consistent with antigenic imprinting. Small numbers of patients and of tested TCRs limited the study. In about two thirds of donors, memory CD4+ clonotypes turned up that crossrecognized SARS-CoV-2 and at least one common cold coronavirus spike. Because the crossreactivity analysis focused on spike protein, crossreactivity against other viral proteins was not assessed.

Uncultured naive and memory CD4+ T cell DNA received deep-resolution immunoSEQ TCR-beta sequencing. As for the original processing: During preprocessing, nonproductive sequences were removed, along with CDR3s that did not begin with C, did not end with F or W, or were shorter than 7 amino acids. Cultured and uncultured naive and memory CD4+ repertoires were searched for CDR3s previously identified as spike- and CEF-reactive. After three terminal residues were trimmed from each end, CDR3 homology was quantified as pairwise Levenshtein distance using the stringdist R package. TCRdb carries this immuneACCESS record with in-frame sequences only. Its versions omit some clonotypes, under half of them owing to an unresolved V gene in the studies checked, with the rest unexplained. The V and J calls and clone size are taken from that table; D and trimming were inferred from the DNA. For this sample the table gives around 56,000 clones, of which 75% to 90% were detected only once. Approximately 1.5% of the sample is taken by the ten largest.

Sequences were obtained from memory CD4+ T cells from PBMCs. In the paper's terms, the cell subset or site label means: memory (non-naive) CD4+ T cells. The TCR was taken from a human donor in good health.

The CDR3 region: CASRRAGDNQPQHF. The base sequence is TGTGCCAGCAGGAGGGCAGGGGACAATCAGCCCCAGCATTTT. The chain employs TRBV6-5 and TRBJ1-5; D gene: possibly TRBD1, on 6 matching bases. Via the germline V gene, CDR1 is MNHEY and CDR2 SVGAGI. The CDR3 goes from the cysteine to the phenylalanine over 14 residues. Only the CDR3 region is kept as DNA, spanning 42 bases read in frame from base 1. At the junction V is shortened by 6 bases and J by 3 bases, with 12 bases in between.